Below are 17 T cell receptor beta chains sequenced from a single sample in a study of shared clonotypes between healthy human individuals. The assay was immunoSEQ multiplex PCR, and TCRdb's table has in-frame clones only and misses some. Of 2 million to 2.5 million clones in the sample, 92% were seen once. The sequencing input was naive CD4+ T cells from PBMCs. As to subset: CD45RA+ positively selected. These receptors were obtained from a man aged 18 to 30 in good health. Some clones in this sample may be carry-over from other donors' samples.

The chain employs TRBV6-1 and TRBJ2-7; 14 bases match TRBD2. This CDR3 is 15 amino acids long. The germline gives CDR1 MNHNS, CDR2 SASEGT. J gave up 1 base and V 6 bases, and 2 bases lay outside the gene matches. The CDR3 bases are TGTGCCAGCAGCCGACTAGCGGGAGGGTCCTACGAGCAGTACTTC. It translates to CASSRLAGGSYEQYF.

The chain recombines TRBV7-2 with TRBJ1-1; perhaps TRBD1 as D (5 bases). From germline, CDR1 is SGHTA and CDR2 FQGNSA. V gave up 4 bases and J gave up 4 bases, with 13 bases separating them. The length of the CDR3 is 14 residues. This chain's CDR3 is CASSWNGGGTEAFF. The DNA of the CDR3 is TGTGCCAGCAGCTGGAATGGGGGGGGCACTGAAGCTTTCTTT.

The chain recombines TRBV9 with TRBJ1-4; 9 nucleotides align to TRBD1. CDR3 size: 15 residues. The J segment lost 8 bases and the V segment lost 4 bases, leaving 9 bases of the junction unmatched. Germline V lookup: CDR1 SGDLS, CDR2 YYNGEE. CDR3 bases: TGTGCCAGCAGCCGGCAGGACAGGGGCGGCGAAAAACTGTTTTTT. Translation gives CASSRQDRGGEKLFF.

The chain is built from TRBV19 and TRBJ2-1, with 7 bases matching TRBD1. This CDR3 spans 13 amino acids. V gave up 5 bases and J gave up 10 bases; unmatched junction bases: 8. From germline, CDR1 is LNHDA and CDR2 SQIVND (reference sequence). CDR3 loop: CASSSTGSGEQFF. DNA for the CDR3: TGTGCCAGTAGTTCGACAGGGTCGGGGGAGCAGTTCTTC.

The gene calls are TRBV25-1 and TRBJ1-4; 8 bases agree with TRBD1. There are 14 residues in the CDR3. The V and J ends lost 5 bases and 2 bases, in that order; junction bases with no gene match: 1. From germline, CDR1 is MGHDK and CDR2 SYGVNS. The CDR3 spells CASSHRGTNEKLFF. Written as DNA, the CDR3 is TGTGCCAGCAGTCACAGGGGGACTAATGAAAAACTGTTTTTT.

In regard to this clone: The same CDR3 is also encoded by other DNA sequences in this sample. The chain links TRBV27 to TRBJ1-1, with D unclear. This CDR3 contains 13 residues. Trimming removed 2 bases at V and 4 bases at J, with 8 bases between. Per the germline V gene, CDR1 is MNHEY and CDR2 is SMNVEV (reference sequence). The CDR3 loop reads CASSLRVGTEAFF. In DNA form, the CDR3 reads TGTGCCAGCAGTTTACGGGTCGGCACTGAAGCTTTCTTT.

V and J are TRBV6-5 and TRBJ2-6; D is undetermined. Germline CDR1 reads MNHEY; CDR2 reads SVGAGI. The ends were cut back, 5 bases at V and 9 bases at J, with 17 bases in the middle. The CDR3 is 15 amino acids. The CDR3 reads CASSPDPFWGNVLTF. Here the CDR3 DNA reads TGTGCCAGCAGTCCCGACCCCTTTTGGGGCAACGTCCTGACTTTC.

The V call is TRBV18, the J call TRBJ2-5, with D unresolved. Trimming pared 4 bases from V and 5 bases from J, leaving 11 bases between. The CDR3 is 13 residues long. Per the germline V gene, CDR1 is KGHSH and CDR2 is LQKENI. The CDR3 is CASSLQADETQYF. The CDR3 region has the DNA TGTGCCAGCTCACTCCAGGCGGACGAGACCCAGTACTTC. The full variable domain, its missing parts supplied by reference TRBV18 and TRBJ2-5, is NAGVMQNPRHLVRRRGQEARLRCSPMKGHSHVYWYRQLPEEGLKFMVYLQKENIIDESGMPKERFSAEFPKEGPSILRIQQVVRGDSAAYFCASSLQADETQYFGPGTRLLVL.

V is TRBV6-6 and J is TRBJ2-1; the D gene is possibly TRBD2 (6 bases). V was cut by 4 bases and J by 9 bases, with 10 bases left in between. The germline CDR1 and CDR2 sequences are MNHNY and SVGAGI (reference sequence). CDR3 size: 12 residues. This chain's CDR3 is CASSSSSVEQFF. In DNA, the CDR3 is TGTGCCAGCAGTTCGTCTAGCGTTGAGCAGTTCTTC.

The V gene is TRBV11-2, the J gene TRBJ1-4; D remains unclear. This CDR3 region has 14 residues. Germline V gene sequence: CDR1 SGHAT, CDR2 FQNNGV. V lost 4 bases to trimming and J lost 0 bases, with 6 bases between them. The CDR3 loop reads CASSWTATNEKLFF. For the CDR3, the DNA is TGTGCCAGCAGCTGGACGGCAACTAATGAAAAACTGTTTTTT.

J is TRBJ1-1 and V is TRBV29-1; 8 bases map to TRBD1. The germline V gene encodes CDR1 SQVTM and CDR2 ANQGSEA. V gave up 3 bases and J gave up 2 bases; unmatched junction bases: 5. The CDR3 consists of 14 residues. The CDR3 protein is CSVEVRGLNTEAFF. The CDR3 nucleotides read TGCAGCGTTGAGGTCAGGGGGCTTAACACTGAAGCTTTCTTT. Variable domain in full (rest from reference TRBV29-1 and TRBJ1-1): SAVISQKPSRDICQRGTSLTIQCQVDSQVTMMFWYRQQPGQSLTLIATANQGSEATYESGFVIDKFPISRPNLTFSTLTVSNMSPEDSSIYLCSVEVRGLNTEAFFGQGTRLTVV.

About this clone itself: At the DNA level, this CDR3 is encoded by other sequences in the same sample as well. J is TRBJ1-2 and V is TRBV15; D is undetermined. The germline CDR1 and CDR2 sequences are LNHNV and YYDKDF (reference sequence). The length of the CDR3 is 13 residues. The V end was cut by 1 base, the J end by 2 bases, with 5 bases between. The CDR3 is CATSRGGNYGYTF. The CDR3 DNA follows: TGTGCCACCAGCAGAGGAGGGAACTATGGCTACACCTTC.

This clone was recorded once. V usage is TRBV2 and J usage is TRBJ2-7; the match to TRBD1 covers 7 bases. CDR1 is SNHLY and CDR2 is FYNNEI in the germline V gene. The V segment lost 6 bases and the J segment 2 bases; nucleotides outside the gene matches: 7. The CDR3 spans 14 residues. CDR3 protein: CASRVGTAAYEQYF. For the CDR3, the DNA is TGTGCCAGCAGGGTCGGGACAGCTGCCTACGAGCAGTACTTC.

V usage is TRBV2 and J usage is TRBJ2-5; D possibly corresponds to TRBD2 (5 bases). CDR1 is SNHLY, CDR2 FYNNEI, per germline. The CDR3 has 14 residues. V lost 8 bases, J lost 4 bases, and 17 bases lay in between. The CDR3 DNA reads as TGTGCCAGCGGGATCTTTTTAGGAGGAGAGACCCAGTACTTC. This encodes CASGIFLGGETQYF.

This clone occurred once. The chain couples TRBV10-3 to TRBJ2-7; 9 positions match TRBD1. Losses at the gene ends were 6 bases for V and 4 bases for J; bases not matched to a gene: 4. The CDR3 has 13 residues. CDR1 is ENHRY, CDR2 SYGVKD, per germline. For the CDR3, the DNA is TGTGCCATCAGCTACGGGACAGGGTACGAGCAGTACTTC. Translation gives CAISYGTGYEQYF.

About this clone: Other DNA sequences in this sample translate to the same CDR3. The chain is built from TRBV5-1 and TRBJ1-2; D unclear. V shed 0 bases and J shed 2 bases, with 11 bases lying between them. Germline V gives CDR1 SGHRS, CDR2 YFSETQ. The CDR3 has 15 residues. The CDR3 is CASSLVSGANYGYTF. CDR3 nucleotide sequence: TGCGCCAGCAGCTTGGTCAGCGGAGCGAACTATGGCTACACCTTC.

The rearrangement links TRBV18 to TRBJ1-2, with D uncertain. The CDR3 has 17 residues. V lost 2 bases and J lost 4, with 20 bases in between. The germline gives CDR1 KGHSH, CDR2 LQKENI. In DNA form, the CDR3 reads TGTGCCAGCTCACCAGCCCTCGGGTCTACGGTCAGCTATGGCTACACCTTC. Its translation: CASSPALGSTVSYGYTF.